Presented here are 5 T cell receptor beta chains from one specimen sequenced in a study of identical twins. From the 5' RACE reads, TCRdb called clonotypes with MiXCR, one entry per CDR3 protein. The sample yields roughly 710,000 distinct CDR3 sequences, 6% to 6.5% seen once. The source material was naive T cells sorted from blood. Receptor source: a man aged 18 to 35 in good health.

V is TRBV12-3 or TRBV12-4 and J is TRBJ2-6, with D tentatively TRBD1 (5 bases). The V gene lost 7 bases and the J gene lost 2 bases, with 15 bases spanning the gap. The CDR3 contains 16 residues. In nucleotides, the CDR3 is TGTGCCAGCACCAATTGGGGCGGTGCTGGGGCCAACGTCCTGACTTTC. It is translated as CASTNWGGAGANVLTF.

This clonotype was seen only a few times. V is TRBV7-9 and J is TRBJ2-7; 7 bases map to TRBD1. V shed 5 bases, J shed 3 bases, and the junction held 4 bases outside the gene matches. The germline V gene has CDR1 SEHNR and CDR2 FQNEAQ (reference sequence). The CDR3 is 13 amino acids. The CDR3 region has the DNA TGTGCCAGCAGCGGGGGACAGTACTACGAGCAGTACTTC. Amino acid sequence: CASSGGQYYEQYF. Full variable domain (remainder filled in from reference TRBV7-9 and TRBJ2-7): DTGVSQNPRHKITKRGQNVTFRCDPISEHNRLYWYRQTLGQGPEFLTYFQNEAQLEKSRLLSDRFSAERPKGSFSTLEIQRTEQGDSAMYLCASSGGQYYEQYFGPGTRLTVT.

This chain connects TRBV6-2 or TRBV6-3 to TRBJ2-7, with D possibly TRBD2 on 6 matching bases. Trimming removed 8 bases from V and 5 bases from J, with 22 bases in between. Germline V gives CDR1 MNHEY, CDR2 SVGEGT. The CDR3 is 15 residues long. The CDR3, as DNA: TGTGCCAGCCCGCGGAGGGTTAATGCGATCCACGAGCAGTACGTC. It translates to CASPRRVNAIHEQYV.

This clonotype was seen many times. The chain recombines TRBV7-9 with TRBJ2-2; 7 nucleotides align to TRBD1. Trimming took 5 bases from V and 5 from J; bases not matched to a gene: 8. This CDR3 spans 15 amino acids. Germline V gives CDR1 SEHNR, CDR2 FQNEAQ (reference sequence). The CDR3 nucleotides are TGTGCCAGCAGCAACCGGGACAGCCAAACCGGGGAGCTGTTTTTT. Amino acids: CASSNRDSQTGELFF.

This clonotype appeared many times. The chain employs TRBV12-3 or TRBV12-4 and TRBJ2-1; D is uncertain. The CDR3 is made up of 13 amino acids. V dropped 7 bases and J dropped 3 bases, with 10 bases sitting between them. CDR3: CASTPEFYNEQFF. CDR3 sequence (DNA): TGTGCCAGCACCCCGGAGTTCTACAATGAGCAGTTCTTC.